The clone carrying this T cell receptor (beta chain) has at least ten counts. The data originate from a study of T cells in Graves' hyperthyroidism and ophthalmopathy. Template material for amplifying TCR beta CDR3 regions consisted of RNA transcripts. HTBI primers were employed in a first-round RT-PCR of the TCR CDR3. A single record per CDR3 protein comes from TCRdb applying MiXCR to the multiplex PCR reads. The sample yields under 450,000 distinct CDR3 sequences, 15% to 19% seen once. CDR1 and CDR2 (germline): SGHTA, FQGTGA. The CDR3 extends over 13 amino acids. The germline V and J ends were trimmed by 6 bases and 8 bases, with 13 bases remaining between them. The definition of stable Graves' hyperthyroidism was no ophthalmopathy progression within 18 months. PBMCs came from 7.5 to 10 ml fresh peripheral blood.

The TCR sequence derives from a woman aged 18-35 years with Graves' hyperthyroidism. The sequencing sample was made of blood. V is TRBV7-3 and J is TRBJ2-2; tentative D call: TRBD2 (6 bases). The CDR3 sequence is CASRKGLSGELFF. CDR3 bases: TGTGCCAGCAGGAAGGGACTGTCTGGGGAGCTGTTTTTT.